These 20 T cell receptor beta chains were all obtained from the same sample, sequenced in a study of blood T cell repertoires in COVID-19. TCRdb keeps only in-frame clones here, not all; method: immunoSEQ multiplex PCR. The data show roughly 200,000 clones, approximately 86% seen once. The sequencing sample was made of PBMCs or T cells enriched from blood (not recorded which). The source is a woman in her thirties or forties with acute COVID-19.

The chain links TRBV5-1 to TRBJ2-5; 8 bases map to TRBD2. The V gene's germline CDR1 is SGHRS and CDR2 YFSETQ. The junction had 1 base not matched to a gene; V was cut back by 0 bases and J by 0 bases. CDR3 size: 15 residues. CDR3 sequence reads: CASSLAGLDQETQYF. Written as DNA, the CDR3 is TGCGCCAGCAGCTTGGCGGGACTAGACCAAGAGACCCAGTACTTC.

The genes are TRBV30 and TRBJ1-6, with D possibly matching TRBD1 (5 bases). The CDR3 loop spans 15 amino acids. Per germline, CDR1 GTSNPN and CDR2 SVGIG (reference sequence). Trimming took off 3 bases at V and 9 bases at J, with 18 bases between the two ends. CDR3 residues: CAWSAPTPQGSPLHF. The CDR3 DNA sequence: TGTGCCTGGAGCGCACCTACCCCCCAGGGTTCACCCCTCCACTTT. Full variable domain (rest looked up from reference TRBV30 and TRBJ1-6): SQTIHQWPATLVQPVGSPLSLECTVEGTSNPNLYWYRQAAGRGLQLLFYSVGIGQISSEVPQNLSASRPQDRQFILSSKKLLLSDSGFYLCAWSAPTPQGSPLHFGNGTRLTVT.

V usage is TRBV28 and J usage is TRBJ2-7; possible D gene TRBD1, 6 bases. The V gene's germline CDR1 is MDHEN and CDR2 SYDVKM. V lost 7 bases and J 2 bases, leaving 15 bases between the germline ends. The CDR3 consists of 14 residues. The CDR3 coding sequence is TGTGCCAGCACCCCCCAGGGGCAAGCCTACGAGCAGTACTTC. It translates to CASTPQGQAYEQYF. Complete variable domain (other parts from reference TRBV28 and TRBJ2-7): DVKVTQSSRYLVKRTGEKVFLECVQDMDHENMFWYRQDPGLGLRLIYFSYDVKMKEKGDIPEGYSVSREKKERFSLILESASTNQTSMYLCASTPQGQAYEQYFGPGTRLTVT.

CDR3 in amino acids: CASSVGTGLSYEQYF. For the CDR3, the DNA is TGTGCCAGCAGCGTAGGTACAGGGCTATCCTACGAGCAGTACTTC. The rearrangement uses TRBV9 and TRBJ2-7; a weak D match, TRBD1 (6 bases). Trimming pared 0 bases from V and 1 base from J, leaving 11 bases between. Germline loops: CDR1 SGDLS, CDR2 YYNGEE. CDR3 size: 15 residues.

This clone showed up many times. J is TRBJ2-2 and V is TRBV30; D is possibly TRBD1 (6 bases). Germline V gene data show CDR1 as GTSNPN and CDR2 as SVGIG (reference sequence). The CDR3 is 14 amino acids. Trimming removed 0 bases from V and 7 bases from J, with 12 bases in between. The CDR3 coding sequence is TGTGCCTGGAGTGTAGTGGGGGCAGGCGGGGAGCTGTTTTTT. As protein: CAWSVVGAGGELFF. Supplemented by reference TRBV30 and TRBJ2-2, the full variable domain reads SQTIHQWPATLVQPVGSPLSLECTVEGTSNPNLYWYRQAAGRGLQLLFYSVGIGQISSEVPQNLSASRPQDRQFILSSKKLLLSDSGFYLCAWSVVGAGGELFFGEGSRLTVL.

J is TRBJ1-5 and V is TRBV30; the match to TRBD1 covers 8 bases. The junction had 5 bases not matched to a gene; V was cut back by 4 bases and J by 6 bases. The CDR3 spans 13 residues. Germline CDR1 and CDR2: GTSNPN and SVGIG (reference sequence). The CDR3 coding sequence is TGTGCCTGGACAGGGGGCTACGGTCAGCCCCAGCATTTT. This encodes CAWTGGYGQPQHF. Drawing the rest from reference TRBV30 and TRBJ1-5, the complete variable domain is SQTIHQWPATLVQPVGSPLSLECTVEGTSNPNLYWYRQAAGRGLQLLFYSVGIGQISSEVPQNLSASRPQDRQFILSSKKLLLSDSGFYLCAWTGGYGQPQHFGDGTRLSIL.

The chain carries TRBV28 and TRBJ2-1; 10 nucleotides match TRBD1. The CDR3 is 17 amino acids. Germline assignment: CDR1 MDHEN and CDR2 SYDVKM. Trimming at V came to 5 bases and at J to 5 bases, leaving 12 bases not matched to a gene. The CDR3 loop is CASSGVRGTGADNEQFF. CDR3 DNA: TGTGCCAGCAGTGGGGTCCGCGGGACAGGGGCTGACAATGAGCAGTTCTTC. The full variable domain, its missing parts supplied by reference TRBV28 and TRBJ2-1, is DVKVTQSSRYLVKRTGEKVFLECVQDMDHENMFWYRQDPGLGLRLIYFSYDVKMKEKGDIPEGYSVSREKKERFSLILESASTNQTSMYLCASSGVRGTGADNEQFFGPGTRLTVL.

The CDR3 DNA reads TGTGCCAGCAGCGGCCTCAAGGGGTCTAATGAAAAACTGTTTTTT. Residues: CASSGLKGSNEKLFF. The V and J genes are TRBV21-1 and TRBJ1-4; the table gives TRBD1 as D, unverified against the DNA. TRBV21-1 is termed a pseudogene. The CDR3 has 15 amino acids.

The chain uses TRBV27 and TRBJ1-2; D remains ambiguous. V gave up 3 bases and J gave up 8 bases, with 13 bases separating them. CDR3 length equals 13 residues. CDR1 MNHEY and CDR2 SMNVEV come from the germline V gene (reference sequence). The CDR3 loop reads CASSFLLEGGYTF. CDR3 nucleotide sequence: TGTGCCAGCAGTTTCCTCTTGGAGGGCGGCTACACCTTC.

The V gene is TRBV24-1, the J gene TRBJ1-1; weak D call: TRBD1 (6 bases). The V end lost 8 bases, the J end lost 7 bases, and 19 bases lay between the germline ends. This CDR3 comprises 14 residues. Per germline, CDR1 KGHDR and CDR2 SFDVKD. Written as DNA, the CDR3 is TGTGCCACCACCGCACAGGGATCGTCAAATGAAGCTTTCTTT. Encoded protein: CATTAQGSSNEAFF.

The V and J genes are TRBV3-1 (or the pseudogene TRBV3-2) and TRBJ2-1; 13 bases are shared with TRBD2. This CDR3 is 16 amino acids long. Germline V gives CDR1 LGHDT, CDR2 YNNKEL (reference sequence). J gave up 9 bases and V 6 bases, and 11 bases lay outside the gene matches. The CDR3 loop is CASSRTSGRVSGEQFF. CDR3 nucleotide sequence: TGTGCCAGCAGTCGTACTAGCGGGAGGGTGTCTGGTGAGCAGTTCTTC.

V and J are TRBV11-3 and TRBJ2-7; 8 bases fit TRBD2. This CDR3 has 12 amino acids. Germline loops: CDR1 SGHNT, CDR2 YENEEA. Germline trimming cut 7 bases from V and 6 bases from J; bases unmatched to any gene: 5. The CDR3 reads CASTERESEQYF. The DNA for the CDR3 is TGTGCCAGCACCGAGCGGGAGTCCGAGCAGTACTTC.

The chain combines TRBV7-8 with TRBJ2-2; 11 bases are a match to TRBD2. The CDR3 loop spans 16 amino acids. With V trimmed by 3 bases and J by 5 bases, 5 bases remained unmatched. Looked up from germline, CDR1 is SGHVS and CDR2 is FQNEAQ. The CDR3 sequence: CASSFAGLAVTGELFF. CDR3 DNA sequence: TGTGCCAGCAGCTTTGCGGGACTAGCGGTGACCGGGGAGCTGTTTTTT.

The chain couples TRBV4-3 to TRBJ2-6, with 9 bases identical to TRBD2. The ends lost 1 base at V and 2 bases at J; junction bases unmatched: 9. Germline lookup yields CDR1 LGHNA and CDR2 YSLEER. This CDR3 spans 19 amino acids. The CDR3 bases are TGCGCCAGCAGCCAAGGCCTAGCGGGGACCGGCACTGGGGCCAACGTCCTGACTTTC. It is translated as CASSQGLAGTGTGANVLTF.

The CDR3 protein is CASSPGGLAGVETQYF. In DNA, the CDR3 is TGCGCCAGCAGCCCCGGGGGACTAGCGGGAGTGGAGACCCAGTACTTC. The chain couples TRBV5-1 to TRBJ2-5, with TRBD2 matching 14 bases. The V gene end was trimmed by 4 bases and the J gene end by 5 bases; junction bases not matched to a gene: 7. Germline V CDR1 and CDR2: SGHRS, YFSETQ. The CDR3 is 16 amino acids.

The chain combines TRBV19 with TRBJ1-3; 7 bases map to TRBD1. V lost 4 bases, J lost 2 bases, and 5 bases stayed unmatched. The length of the CDR3 is 15 residues. Germline V gene lookup returns CDR1 LNHDA and CDR2 SQIVND (reference sequence). The CDR3 coding sequence is TGTGCCAGTAGTAGGACAGGCTTGACTGGAAACACCATATATTTT. The encoded protein is CASSRTGLTGNTIYF.

This chain links TRBV5-1 with TRBJ2-3; 12 bases are a match to TRBD2. The length of the CDR3 is 16 residues. From germline, CDR1 is SGHRS and CDR2 YFSETQ. After removal of 1 base from V and 6 bases from J, the junction contained 6 bases not matched to a gene. The CDR3 nucleotides read TGCGCCAGCAGCTTGTTACTAGCGGGAGGCGGGGATACGCAGTATTTT. It yields the protein CASSLLLAGGGDTQYF. The full variable domain, in which reference TRBV5-1 and TRBJ2-3 provide the parts outside the CDR3, is KAGVTQTPRYLIKTRGQQVTLSCSPISGHRSVSWYQQTPGQGLQFLFEYFSETQRNKGNFPGRFSGRQFSNSRSEMNVSTLELGDSALYLCASSLLLAGGGDTQYFGPGTRLTVL.

The genes are TRBV7-2 and TRBJ2-5, with 9 bases fitting TRBD2. The J segment lost 2 bases and the V segment lost 1 base, leaving 8 bases of the junction unmatched. CDR3 length equals 17 residues. The germline CDR1 and CDR2 sequences are SGHTA and FQGNSA. CDR3 in amino acids: CASSLGRLAGPQETQYF. CDR3 DNA sequence: TGTGCCAGCAGCTTAGGTAGGCTAGCGGGACCACAAGAGACCCAGTACTTC.

The rearrangement joins TRBV27 to TRBJ1-5; possible D gene TRBD1, 6 bases. The V gene's germline CDR1 is MNHEY and CDR2 SMNVEV (reference sequence). Trimming took 5 bases from V and 6 from J, leaving 20 bases between them. This CDR3 is built from 16 residues. Here the CDR3 reads CASSLTTGRVVQPQHF. CDR3 in DNA: TGTGCCAGCAGTCTAACAACAGGGAGGGTGGTTCAGCCCCAGCATTTT.

The genes are TRBV6-5 and TRBJ1-5; TRBD1 might be the D (6 bases). The CDR3 contains 13 residues. Germline CDR1 and CDR2: MNHEY and SVGAGI. V was clipped by 6 bases and J by 4 bases, with 10 bases between them. CDR3 sequence reads: CASSAQGNQPQHF. CDR3 sequence (DNA): TGTGCCAGCAGCGCCCAGGGGAATCAGCCCCAGCATTTT.